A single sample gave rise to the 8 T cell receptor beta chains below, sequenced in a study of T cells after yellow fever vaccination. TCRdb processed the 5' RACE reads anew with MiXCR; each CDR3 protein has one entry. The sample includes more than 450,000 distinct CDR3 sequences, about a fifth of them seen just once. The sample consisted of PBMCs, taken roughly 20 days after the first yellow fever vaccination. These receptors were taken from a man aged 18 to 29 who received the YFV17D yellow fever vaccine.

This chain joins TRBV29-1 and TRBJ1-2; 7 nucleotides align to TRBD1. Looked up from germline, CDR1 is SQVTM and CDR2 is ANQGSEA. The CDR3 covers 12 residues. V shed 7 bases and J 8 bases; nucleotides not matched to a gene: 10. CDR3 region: CSDNDRAVGYTF. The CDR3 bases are TGCAGCGACAATGACAGGGCGGTCGGCTACACCTTC.

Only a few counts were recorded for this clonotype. This CDR3 is CASTKKRETQYF. DNA of the CDR3: TGTGCCAGCACCAAAAAGCGGGAGACCCAGTACTTC. The chain is built from TRBV6-6 and TRBJ2-5, with a tentative D call TRBD2 (5 bases). The CDR3 is 12 residues long. From germline, CDR1 is MNHNY and CDR2 SVGAGI (reference sequence). Deletions cut 7 bases from V and 5 bases from J, with 11 bases between.

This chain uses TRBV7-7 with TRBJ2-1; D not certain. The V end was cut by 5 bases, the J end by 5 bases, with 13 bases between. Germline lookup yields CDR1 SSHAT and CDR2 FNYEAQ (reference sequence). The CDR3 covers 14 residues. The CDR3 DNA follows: TGTGCCAGCAGCCCCCAGGCTTCCCACAATGAGCAGTTCTTC. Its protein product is CASSPQASHNEQFF. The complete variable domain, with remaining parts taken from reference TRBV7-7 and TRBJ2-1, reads GAGVSQSPRYKVTKRGQDVTLRCDPISSHATLYWYQQALGQGPEFLTYFNYEAQPDKSGLPSDRFSAERPEGSISTLTIQRTEQRDSAMYRCASSPQASHNEQFFGPGTRLTVL.

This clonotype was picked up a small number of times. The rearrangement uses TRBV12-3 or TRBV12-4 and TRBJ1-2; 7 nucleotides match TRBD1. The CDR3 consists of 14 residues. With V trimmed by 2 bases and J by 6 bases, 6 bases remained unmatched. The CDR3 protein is CASSLRGLIDGYTF. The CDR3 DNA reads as TGTGCCAGCAGTTTAAGGGGGCTTATTGATGGCTACACCTTC.

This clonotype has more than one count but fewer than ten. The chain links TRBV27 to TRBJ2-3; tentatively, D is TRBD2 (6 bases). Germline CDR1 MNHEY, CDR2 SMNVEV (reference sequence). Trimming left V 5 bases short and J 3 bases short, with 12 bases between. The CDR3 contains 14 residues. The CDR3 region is CASSVDYFTDTQYF. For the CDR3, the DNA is TGTGCCAGCAGTGTGGACTACTTTACAGATACGCAGTATTTT.

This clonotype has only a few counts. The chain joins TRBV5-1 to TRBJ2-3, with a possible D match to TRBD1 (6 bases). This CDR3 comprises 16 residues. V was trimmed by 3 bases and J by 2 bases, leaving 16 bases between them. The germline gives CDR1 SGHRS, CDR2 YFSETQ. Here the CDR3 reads CASSWPQGSFTDTQYF. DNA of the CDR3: TGCGCCAGCAGCTGGCCACAGGGTTCATTCACAGATACGCAGTATTTT.

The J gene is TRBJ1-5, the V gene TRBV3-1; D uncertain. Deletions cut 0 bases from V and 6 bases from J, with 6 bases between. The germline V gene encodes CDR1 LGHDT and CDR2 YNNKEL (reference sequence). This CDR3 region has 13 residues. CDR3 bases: TGTGCCAGCAGCCAAGATGCTGGTCAGCCCCAGCATTTT. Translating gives CASSQDAGQPQHF.

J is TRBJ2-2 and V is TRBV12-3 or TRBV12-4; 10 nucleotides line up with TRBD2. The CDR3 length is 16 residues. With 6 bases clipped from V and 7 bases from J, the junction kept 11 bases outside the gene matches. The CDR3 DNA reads TGTGCCAGCAGCCTTACTAGCGGGGTCTCGATCGGGGAGCTGTTTTTT. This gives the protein CASSLTSGVSIGELFF.